This T cell receptor beta chain was observed in a study of long-term antiretroviral therapy in people with HIV. General observations from the study: Against controls, HIV repertoires showed narrower ranges of CDR3 length. Repertoire composition at all time points was dominated by clones that had expanded before ART. Blood draws took place between 2004 and 2017 and possibly involved older ART regimens.

Notes on this clone: Its cognate antigen is unknown.

Each donor had at least one pre-ART and at least two post-ART PBMC samples. The assay, immunoSEQ v3.0, was run at survey level. The method was immunoSEQ multiplex PCR; TCRdb's version includes in-frame clones alone and lacks a portion of them. The sample records around 26,000 clones, 75% to 90% being singletons. The CDR3 contains 13 residues. V lost 4 bases, J lost 8 bases, and 7 bases stayed unmatched. Germline V gene data show CDR1 as LGHNA and CDR2 as YSLEER. The source of this sequence is a man aged 45-65 years with HIV. V is TRBV4-3 and J is TRBJ1-2; TRBD1 aligns across 7 bases. Material: unsorted PBMCs, obtained 2.9 years after starting antiretroviral therapy. CDR3 region: CASSPDRLEGYTF. Here the CDR3 DNA reads TGCGCCAGCAGCCCGGACAGGCTAGAAGGCTACACCTTC.